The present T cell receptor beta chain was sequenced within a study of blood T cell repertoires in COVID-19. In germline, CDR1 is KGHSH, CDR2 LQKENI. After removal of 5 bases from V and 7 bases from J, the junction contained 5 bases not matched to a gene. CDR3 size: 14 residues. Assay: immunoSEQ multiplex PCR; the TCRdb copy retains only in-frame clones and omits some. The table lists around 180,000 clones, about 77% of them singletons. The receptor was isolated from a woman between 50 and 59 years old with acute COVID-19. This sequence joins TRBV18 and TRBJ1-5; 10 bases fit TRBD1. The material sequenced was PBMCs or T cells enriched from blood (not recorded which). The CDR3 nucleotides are TGTGCCAGCTCAGGGACAGGGGCGGACCAGCCCCAGCATTTT. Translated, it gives CASSGTGADQPQHF.